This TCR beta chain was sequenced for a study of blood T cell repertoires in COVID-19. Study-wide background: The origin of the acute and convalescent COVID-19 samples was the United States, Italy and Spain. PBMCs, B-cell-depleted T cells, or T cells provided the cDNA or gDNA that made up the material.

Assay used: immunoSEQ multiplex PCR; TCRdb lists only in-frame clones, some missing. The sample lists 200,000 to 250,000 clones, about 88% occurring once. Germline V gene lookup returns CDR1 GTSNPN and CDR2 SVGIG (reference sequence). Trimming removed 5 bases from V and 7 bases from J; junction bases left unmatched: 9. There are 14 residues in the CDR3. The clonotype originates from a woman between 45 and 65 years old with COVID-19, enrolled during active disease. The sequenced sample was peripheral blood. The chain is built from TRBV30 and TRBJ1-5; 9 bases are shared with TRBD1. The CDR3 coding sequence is TGTGCCTGGGGGTCGGGACAGGGAGGGCAGCCCCAGCATTTT. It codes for CAWGSGQGGQPQHF.